The source of this T cell receptor (beta chain) is a study of persistence of HIV-infected CD4 T cells (dated by TCRdb to 2018 to 2021). Background for the entire study: Participants had been on suppressive ART for a median of roughly eight years. Cross-participant TCR cluster analysis included roughly eight participants for CMV and 6 or 7 participants for Gag. The clonality of all cells in each sorted population was measured by TCRbeta sequencing, and the clonality of infected cells was measured by proviral sequencing. Peripheral blood samples of up to 180 mL were taken at multiple time points, with the exception of two participants who underwent leukapheresis at a single time point. CMV- and HIV-1 Gag-responding CD4+ T cells were isolated from ART-treated individuals so that antigen-driven clonal expansion of HIV-1-infected cells could be examined. Findings and caveats that apply to the study as a whole: Enrichment of degenerate expanded CDR3beta sequences was found in antigen-responding cells, suggesting convergent selection of CD4+ responses to CMV and Gag. Few individuals were included in the study, and only a limited range of antigens was tested. TCR oligoclonality correlated with proviral oligoclonality within the same sorted populations. TCRbeta richness in CMV- and Gag-responding cells was significantly lower than in anti-CD3/anti-CD28-responding cells; CMV-responding cells had higher oligoclonality than CD3/CD28-stimulated and Gag-responding cells. Bulk TCR analyses could not be restricted to the rare CMV-responding cells that actually carried HIV-1 proviruses.

The sample's treatment or condition, from its label and the paper: suppressive antiretroviral therapy. Cells were stimulated with a pool of overlapping HIV-1 Gag 15-mer peptides at about 1 ug per peptide per mL. Responding CD4+ T cells were sorted on the basis of upregulation of both CD40 ligand and CD69. HIV-1-infected adults in whom suppressive ART had been started during chronic infection were enrolled as participants. Participants had undetectable plasma HIV-1 RNA below 50 copies/mL for at least 4 years. To be included, participants needed a CD4+ T cell count above 400 cells/uL and a positive CMV serology. Before stimulation, PBMCs were isolated using density centrifugation and then depleted of CD8+ T cells. Stimulation of CD8-depleted PBMCs was carried out for 15 to 20 hours with anti-CD28/CD49d costimulation, CD40-blocking antibody and enfuvirtide, to prevent new infections. Cell sorting was done on a Beckman Coulter MoFlo Legacy or XDP sorter, and dead cells were excluded with propidium iodide. Genomic DNA was extracted using the QIAamp DNA Mini Kit for samples with more than one million cells and using the Quick-DNA Microprep Kit for all other samples.

The trim is 4 bases for V and 3 bases for J, with a gap of 10 bases between the germline ends. The CDR3 spans 13 residues, from the cysteine through the phenylalanine. The read is trimmed to its CDR3 DNA, 39 bases read in frame from base 1. As encoded in the germline V gene, CDR1 is SGHRS while CDR2 is YFSETQ. TCRbeta repertoires were sequenced from genomic DNA with the immunoSEQ hsTCRB assay version 4 in survey mode. For TCRbeta sequencing, genomic DNA was diluted to roughly 9.4 ng/uL, with up to roughly 1 ug used per sample. In the original analysis: Analysis of the TCRbeta data was done in ImmunoSeq Analyzer 3.0, and diversity was computed on productive nucleotide rearrangements. Using the Immunarch R package, the improved Chao index served to estimate lower-bound TCR diversity and the Gini coefficient served to estimate clonality. Different nucleotide rearrangements encoding the same CDR3beta amino acid sequence were treated as distinct clonotypes. Differential abundance analysis found TCRbeta sequences that were significantly enriched in antigen-responding cells compared with anti-CD3/anti-CD28-activated cells. TCRs were clustered by predicted peptide-MHC specificity with GLIPH2, both within individual participants and across merged participant data sets. Drawn from immuneACCESS, this table holds only the in-frame rearrangements with V and J called that TCRdb kept. Clones are partly lost; checked studies trace under half to an unresolved V gene and leave the rest unexplained. V and J calls and clone size are copied from that table; D and trimming were computed from the DNA. The sample table shows more than 30,000 clones, and roughly 71% are seen once. Of the sample, roughly 1.4% falls within the top ten clones.

In this sample, this clone turned up a few times. Its target antigen remains unknown. Per-base quality was not reported, and no clone a single base away is much larger than it. Rearrangement joined TRBV5-1 to TRBJ1-2; the D gene cannot be named for sure. The specimen comprised CD4+ T cells sorted from PBMCs after approximately 20-hour stimulation, sampled from a patient who received antiretroviral therapy. What the cell subset or site label conveys for this sample: CD40L+CD69+ CD4 T cells responding to HIV-1 Gag peptides. The clonotype was recovered from an adult man with HIV who was CMV-seropositive. The nucleotide sequence reads as follows: TGCGCCAGCAGCCCAGACACTTACTATGGCTACACCTTC. It is translated as CASSPDTYYGYTF. Where the CDR3 stops, the reference TRBV5-1 and TRBJ1-2 genes take over; the full variable domain is KAGVTQTPRYLIKTRGQQVTLSCSPISGHRSVSWYQQTPGQGLQFLFEYFSETQRNKGNFPGRFSGRQFSNSRSEMNVSTLELGDSALYLCASSPDTYYGYTFGSGTRLTVV.